The 20 T cell receptor beta chains below were found in one sample sequenced in a study of T-cell reconstitution after alpha-beta-depleted transplantation in children. Unique molecular identifiers were incorporated into the prepared TCRbeta library. MiXCR was run by TCRdb on the PCR reads, yielding one entry per CDR3 protein. Of 80,000 to 100,000 distinct CDR3 sequences listed, less than 25% are singletons. The sequencing here drew on PBMCs, taken before TCRalphabeta/CD19-depleted stem cell transplant. These receptors all stem from a boy aged 2 to 10 with acute lymphoblastic leukemia, due to receive a stem cell transplant.

This clonotype was detected a few times. V gene TRBV6-5 combines with J gene TRBJ1-2; D might be TRBD1 (5 bases). The CDR3 spans 16 residues. Germline CDR1 MNHEY, CDR2 SVGAGI. V was shortened by 0 bases and J by 2 bases, with 13 bases between the two germline ends. The CDR3 DNA follows: TGTGCCAGCAGTTACTCCGGCCGGGGGGGAAACTATGGCTACACCTTC. This translates into CASSYSGRGGNYGYTF.

This clonotype was found a few times. The J gene is TRBJ2-1, the V gene TRBV2; TRBD2 is a possible D gene (5 bases). The CDR3 covers 12 residues. Germline loops: CDR1 SNHLY, CDR2 FYNNEI. The germline V and J ends were trimmed by 7 bases and 8 bases, with 12 bases remaining between them. DNA of the CDR3: TGTGCCAGCAACACGAGGGCTCATGAGCAGTTCTTC. Translating it yields CASNTRAHEQFF.

The chain couples TRBV3-1 to TRBJ2-2; no firm D call. This CDR3 comprises 13 residues. Germline values: CDR1 LGHDT, CDR2 YNNKEL (reference sequence). Between the trimmed V and J ends, which lost 3 bases and 4 bases, there was a span of 6 bases. The CDR3 sequence: CASSQSSTGELFF. The DNA for the CDR3 is TGTGCCAGCAGCCAGTCGAGCACCGGGGAGCTGTTTTTT.

In its sample, this clonotype was seen a few times. This sequence joins TRBV7-8 and TRBJ2-1; TRBD2 agrees at 7 bases. Germline-derived CDR1 and CDR2 are SGHVS and FQNEAQ. The CDR3 contains 14 residues. Germline trimming cut 0 bases from V and 7 bases from J; bases unmatched to any gene: 3. CDR3 nucleotides: TGTGCCAGCAGCTTAGCGCCGGGACTAAATGAGCAGTTCTTC. Translated, it gives CASSLAPGLNEQFF.

V and J are TRBV5-1 and TRBJ2-3; a weak D match, TRBD1 (5 bases). The CDR3 sequence is 16 residues long. The V end was cut by 0 bases, the J end by 2 bases, with 13 bases between. CDR1 and CDR2 from the germline V gene are SGHRS and YFSETQ. This chain's CDR3 is CASSLASGIHTDTQYF. The CDR3 region has the DNA TGCGCCAGCAGCTTGGCCTCAGGGATCCACACAGATACGCAGTATTTT.

The J gene is TRBJ2-1, the V gene TRBV3-1, with 7 positions matching TRBD1. The length of the CDR3 is 15 residues. Germline trimming cut 4 bases from V and 5 bases from J; bases unmatched to any gene: 8. Germline V CDR1 and CDR2: LGHDT, YNNKEL (reference sequence). The CDR3 reads CASSRDRLLHNEQFF. Here the CDR3 DNA reads TGTGCCAGCAGCCGGGACAGATTGCTACACAATGAGCAGTTCTTC.

This clonotype was counted only a few times. This rearrangement joins TRBV12-3 or TRBV12-4 to TRBJ1-1, with unresolved D. This CDR3 has 14 residues. V was trimmed by 2 bases and J by 1 base, leaving 8 bases between them. The CDR3 is CASSLIRKNTEAFF. In DNA, the CDR3 is TGTGCCAGCAGTTTAATCAGAAAGAACACTGAAGCTTTCTTT.

This clonotype has just a few counts. V gene TRBV7-8 combines with J gene TRBJ1-5; D is unclear. The germline CDR1 and CDR2 sequences are SGHVS and FQNEAQ. This CDR3 is 15 amino acids long. V dropped 5 bases and J dropped 7 bases, with 18 bases sitting between them. CDR3 region: CASSQRDRIGQPQHF. CDR3 in DNA: TGTGCCAGCAGCCAACGCGATCGAATAGGCCAGCCCCAGCATTTT.

This clonotype was recorded a few times. The chain combines TRBV20-1 with TRBJ1-2; possibly TRBD1 for D (6 bases). The CDR3 is made up of 12 amino acids. Germline-derived CDR1 and CDR2 are DFQATT and SNEGSKA (reference sequence). Between the trimmed V and J ends, which lost 3 bases and 4 bases, there was a span of 9 bases. CDR3 in DNA: TGCAGTGCTAGTGGAGGGGGCTATGGCTACACCTTC. This codes for CSASGGGYGYTF.

This clonotype has a single count. V is TRBV7-8 and J is TRBJ1-1; D not resolved. CDR1 and CDR2 (germline): SGHVS, FQNEAQ. The ends were cut back, 6 bases at V and 0 bases at J, with 17 bases in the middle. The CDR3 is 16 residues long. Written as DNA, the CDR3 is TGTGCCAGCAGGCCTCGTTCCGGGAATATGAACACTGAAGCTTTCTTT. Protein: CASRPRSGNMNTEAFF.

The rearrangement links TRBV9 to TRBJ1-2; tentative D call: TRBD1 (5 bases). Trimming removed 1 base at V and 4 bases at J, with 8 bases between. The germline V gene encodes CDR1 SGDLS and CDR2 YYNGEE. CDR3 size: 13 residues. CDR3 sequence reads: CASSVYRPYGYTF. CDR3 DNA sequence: TGTGCCAGCAGCGTATACAGGCCCTATGGCTACACCTTC. Full variable domain (rest looked up from reference TRBV9 and TRBJ1-2): DSGVTQTPKHLITATGQRVTLRCSPRSGDLSVYWYQQSLDQGLQFLIQYYNGEERAKGNILERFSAQQFPDLHSELNLSSLELGDSALYFCASSVYRPYGYTFGSGTRLTVV.

This clonotype was picked up many times. The chain carries TRBV12-3 or TRBV12-4 and TRBJ2-2; D is possibly TRBD2 (6 bases). V lost 1 base and J lost 2, with 11 bases in between. This CDR3 has 16 residues. The CDR3 loop is CASSLGPGDNTGELFF. CDR3 DNA sequence: TGTGCCAGCAGTTTAGGCCCGGGGGACAACACCGGGGAGCTGTTTTTT.

DNA for the CDR3: TGTGCCAGCAGCTCCACAGGGGGCCTCAAGGAGACCCAGTACTTC. Its protein product is CASSSTGGLKETQYF. The chain joins TRBV7-8 to TRBJ2-5; 9 nucleotides agree with TRBD1. The V gene's germline CDR1 is SGHVS and CDR2 FQNEAQ. The CDR3 is 15 amino acids. The trim removed 4 bases at V and 5 bases at J, leaving 8 bases unmatched.

V is TRBV27 and J is TRBJ2-1, with D possibly being TRBD2 (5 bases). V was trimmed by 11 bases and J by 4 bases, leaving 24 bases between them. The CDR3 contains 16 residues. Germline V CDR1 and CDR2: MNHEY, SMNVEV (reference sequence). CDR3 nucleotide sequence: TGTGCCCCCCCACGGACTCCAATTCCAGAATACAATGAGCAGTTCTTC. Translating gives CAPPRTPIPEYNEQFF.

The J gene is TRBJ2-1, the V gene TRBV7-9; 14 bases fit TRBD2. Trimming took 5 bases from V and 7 from J; bases not matched to a gene: 10. The CDR3 has 17 amino acids. The V gene's germline CDR1 is SEHNR and CDR2 FQNEAQ (reference sequence). CDR3 bases: TGTGCCAGCAGCCCCGGGACTAGCGGGAGAGATGCAAATGAGCAGTTCTTC. Translated: CASSPGTSGRDANEQFF.

This clonotype was seen a few times. The chain has TRBV5-5 and TRBJ2-7; D perhaps matches TRBD1 (5 bases). From germline, CDR1 is SGHKS and CDR2 YYEKEE (reference sequence). Trimming stripped 4 bases from V and 3 bases from J, with 14 bases between. The CDR3 loop spans 14 amino acids. The CDR3 DNA reads TGTGCCAGCAGCCCGACAGACCCGAGCTACGAGCAGTACTTC. Translating it yields CASSPTDPSYEQYF.

This clonotype has only a few counts. The V and J genes are TRBV3-1 and TRBJ2-1, with D uncertain. This CDR3 comprises 9 residues. CDR1 and CDR2 (germline): LGHDT, YNNKEL (reference sequence). V shed 4 bases and J shed 15 bases, with 7 bases lying between them. Here the CDR3 DNA reads TGTGCCAGCAGCCCTAAGGGGTTCTTC. Its protein is CASSPKGFF.

This clonotype was seen a few times. The gene calls are TRBV4-1 and TRBJ2-1, with unresolved D. CDR1 is MGHRA and CDR2 is YSYEKL in the germline V gene. Trimming stripped 0 bases from V and 7 bases from J, with 10 bases between. The CDR3 runs to 14 residues. The CDR3 coding sequence is TGCGCCAGCAGCCAAGAACCCCAGGCTAATGAGCAGTTCTTC. Amino acid sequence: CASSQEPQANEQFF.

The rearrangement links TRBV28 to TRBJ2-5; 10 positions agree with TRBD2. CDR3 size: 19 residues. From germline, CDR1 is MDHEN and CDR2 SYDVKM. V gave up 6 bases and J gave up 4 bases; unmatched junction bases: 20. CDR3 region: CASSPRTSGAPILGETQYF. CDR3 bases: TGTGCCAGCAGCCCCAGGACTAGCGGAGCACCTATTCTTGGAGAGACCCAGTACTTC.

The V and J genes are TRBV29-1 and TRBJ2-7, with D maybe TRBD2 (8 bases). Deletions cut 4 bases from V and 5 bases from J, with 15 bases between. This CDR3 contains 13 residues. Germline assignment: CDR1 SQVTM and CDR2 ANQGSEA. The CDR3 DNA is TGCAGCGTTGTGATAGCGGGACAGAACGAGCAGTACTTC. Its translation is CSVVIAGQNEQYF.